This T cell receptor beta chain was sequenced for a study of T cell repertoires in cytomegalovirus infection. General study findings and limits: Clonotype analysis showed dominance of the ex vivo response by HLA-C-restricted CMV-specific TCR beta clonotypes. Adding up the frequency of public TCR beta families identified people who carried CMV plus the relevant HLA.

A word on this clonotype: The antigen remains undetermined.

V gave up 0 bases and J gave up 1 base, with 10 bases separating them. Germline loops: CDR1 PRHDT, CDR2 FYEKMQ (reference sequence). CDR3 length equals 15 residues. TCRdb reprocessed the reads via MiXCR and lists one record per CDR3 protein. The table records about 83,000 distinct CDR3 sequences, roughly 25% of them present only once. The chain recombines TRBV13 with TRBJ2-7; D gene unclear. The sequencing used CD8+ T cells from cultured PBMCs, collected from culture after CMV antigen stimulation. This TCR came from a human donor in good health (CMV status not recorded). Some clones in this sample may be carry-over from other donors' samples. CDR3 in amino acids: CASSLGRTDSYEQYF. The CDR3 nucleotides read TGTGCCAGCAGCTTAGGCCGGACGGATTCCTACGAGCAGTACTTC.